Below, 5 T cell receptor beta chains from the same sample are listed, as sequenced in a study of CD8 T cells in ankylosing spondylitis. Broader study findings: A TCR beta motif of under 10 highly homologous variants appeared characteristic of ankylosing spondylitis blood.

These receptors' targets are unknown. MiXCR, applied by TCRdb to the 5' RACE reads, yields one record per CDR3 protein. Here the sample spans about 450,000 distinct CDR3 sequences, roughly 26% being singletons. The sequencing input was blood, either unsorted or a sorted T cell fraction (not recorded which). All receptors come from a male donor with ankylosing spondylitis.

V is TRBV7-9 and J is TRBJ1-2; TRBD1 might be the D (6 bases). The length of the CDR3 is 13 residues. Germline V CDR1 and CDR2: SEHNR, FQNEAQ (reference sequence). V gave up 10 bases and J gave up 5 bases, with 17 bases separating them. CDR3 amino acids: CATPLDSSYGYTF. The CDR3 region has the DNA TGTGCCACTCCCCTGGACAGCAGTTATGGCTACACCTTC.

This chain links TRBV20-1 with TRBJ2-1; D remains ambiguous. The germline V gene encodes CDR1 DFQATT and CDR2 SNEGSKA (reference sequence). Trimming shortened V by 3 bases and J by 9 bases, and 12 bases separated the two germline ends. The CDR3 runs to 12 residues. CDR3 amino acids: CSASVELGEQFF. CDR3 bases: TGCAGTGCTAGCGTTGAGCTGGGTGAGCAGTTCTTC.

This clonotype has just one count. V and J are TRBV12-3 or TRBV12-4 and TRBJ2-1, with TRBD1 matching 8 bases. The CDR3 is 15 amino acids. Unmatched junction bases numbered 7, after V lost 4 bases and J lost 5 bases. The CDR3 nucleotides are TGTGCCAGCAGTTCCCACAGGGGGGTCAACAATGAGCAGTTCTTC. It encodes CASSSHRGVNNEQFF.

This clonotype was seen a handful of times. The gene calls are TRBV3-1 and TRBJ1-5; no clear D. V was clipped by 1 base and J by 4 bases, with 8 bases between them. Germline V gene lookup returns CDR1 LGHDT and CDR2 YNNKEL (reference sequence). The CDR3 has 14 residues. The CDR3 coding sequence is TGTGCCAGCAGCCAAGGAGCTGAGAATCAGCCCCAGCATTTT. Translating it yields CASSQGAENQPQHF.

The CDR3 coding sequence is TGCGCCAGCATACTCGACCCGGTAGGCTACGAGCAGTACTTC. It encodes CASILDPVGYEQYF. V and J are TRBV10-2 and TRBJ2-7; no clear D gene. Trimming took 7 bases from V and 3 from J, leaving 16 bases between them. The CDR3 has 14 residues. CDR1 is WSHSY, CDR2 SAAADI, per germline.